This passage covers 17 T cell receptor beta chains from one sample sequenced in a study of blood T cell repertoires in COVID-19. Sequencing was performed with immunoSEQ multiplex PCR; in TCRdb, only in-frame clones are kept and a portion is missing. This sample yields about 480,000 clones, of which around 85% are seen a single time; approximately 8% belongs to the top ten. The source material was PBMCs or T cells enriched from blood (not recorded which). The receptor source for this set is a woman aged 60 to 75 who had recovered from COVID-19.

The chain recombines TRBV5-4 with TRBJ2-2; possibly TRBD2 for D (5 bases). The CDR3 totals 14 residues. V gave up 0 bases and J gave up 7 bases, with 10 bases separating them. CDR1 SGHNT and CDR2 YYREEE come from the germline V gene (reference sequence). The CDR3 region is CASSLAVGDGELFF. CDR3 DNA sequence: TGTGCCAGCAGCTTGGCCGTCGGGGACGGGGAGCTGTTTTTT.

This chain uses TRBV25-1 with TRBJ2-1; D may be TRBD1 (5 bases). Germline V gene data show CDR1 as MGHDK and CDR2 as SYGVNS. The length of the CDR3 is 14 residues. The V end was cut by 1 base, the J end by 8 bases, with 12 bases between. The CDR3 here is CASSESWARDEQFF. DNA for the CDR3: TGTGCCAGCAGTGAATCTTGGGCCAGGGATGAGCAGTTCTTC.

V is TRBV11-3 and J is TRBJ2-2, with a tentative D call TRBD2 (5 bases). V lost 9 bases and J 7 bases, leaving 18 bases between the germline ends. The CDR3 is 14 amino acids. Germline lookup yields CDR1 SGHNT and CDR2 YENEEA. The CDR3 DNA reads as TGTGCCAGTCGAGATGGAGGCCTTAACGGGGAGCTGTTTTTT. Translating it yields CASRDGGLNGELFF.

This clone was recorded once. CDR3 sequence (DNA): TGTGCCACCAGTGATCTCGCCGGGGGGGGACACAATGAGCAGTTCTTC. Its translation: CATSDLAGGGHNEQFF. The rearrangement uses TRBV24-1 and TRBJ2-1; TRBD2 matches 8 bases. J gave up 5 bases and V 3 bases, and 8 bases lay outside the gene matches. Germline CDR1 is KGHDR and CDR2 is SFDVKD. This CDR3 contains 16 residues.

V gene TRBV7-9 combines with J gene TRBJ2-3, with 7 bases aligning to TRBD1. The CDR3 covers 15 residues. The ends lost 6 bases at V and 0 bases at J; junction bases unmatched: 6. Germline CDR1 is SEHNR and CDR2 is FQNEAQ (reference sequence). The CDR3 loop reads CASRPYRGSTDTQYF. The CDR3 nucleotides read TGTGCCAGCAGACCCTACAGGGGTAGCACAGATACGCAGTATTTT.

The chain is built from TRBV7-9 and TRBJ2-1; 8 bases line up with TRBD1. This CDR3 contains 13 residues. The V gene end was trimmed by 3 bases and the J gene end by 8 bases; junction bases not matched to a gene: 3. CDR1 is SEHNR, CDR2 FQNEAQ, per germline (reference sequence). The CDR3 sequence: CASSLTGAYEQFF. In DNA, the CDR3 is TGTGCCAGCAGCTTGACAGGGGCCTATGAGCAGTTCTTC. The full variable domain, in which reference TRBV7-9 and TRBJ2-1 provide the parts outside the CDR3, is DTGVSQNPRHKITKRGQNVTFRCDPISEHNRLYWYRQTLGQGPEFLTYFQNEAQLEKSRLLSDRFSAERPKGSFSTLEIQRTEQGDSAMYLCASSLTGAYEQFFGPGTRLTVL.

The rearrangement links TRBV3-1 (or the pseudogene TRBV3-2) to TRBJ2-7; the match to TRBD2 covers 12 bases. With 0 bases clipped from V and 6 bases from J, the junction kept 9 bases outside the gene matches. CDR3 length: 17 amino acids. Looked up from germline, CDR1 is LGHDT and CDR2 is YNNKEL (reference sequence). The CDR3 DNA is TGTGCCAGCAGCCAAGATTATCCTAGCGGGGGGGCGGTCGAGCAGTACTTC. Translating it yields CASSQDYPSGGAVEQYF.

On this clone itself: This same CDR3 is encoded by further DNA sequences in the sample. The chain couples TRBV3-1 (or the pseudogene TRBV3-2) to TRBJ1-3; 7 nucleotides align to TRBD1. J gave up 0 bases and V 0 bases, and 8 bases lay outside the gene matches. The CDR3 is made up of 18 amino acids. Germline assignment: CDR1 LGHDT and CDR2 YNNKEL (reference sequence). CDR3 DNA: TGTGCCAGCAGCCAAGATAGCGGACAGGTGAGCTCTGGAAACACCATATATTTT. Amino acids: CASSQDSGQVSSGNTIYF.

The chain joins TRBV11-2 to TRBJ2-7; D gene unclear. Trimming stripped 6 bases from V and 7 bases from J, with 13 bases between. In germline, CDR1 is SGHAT, CDR2 FQNNGV. This CDR3 spans 12 amino acids. This CDR3 reads CASRRGTREQYF. The DNA of the CDR3 is TGTGCCAGCAGGCGAGGAACCCGAGAGCAGTACTTC.

The chain recombines TRBV10-3 with TRBJ1-6; a weak D match, TRBD1 (5 bases). Trimming took off 4 bases at V and 10 bases at J, with 11 bases between the two ends. Germline CDR1 is ENHRY and CDR2 is SYGVKD. This CDR3 has 13 amino acids. The CDR3 DNA sequence: TGTGCCATCAGTGGTCTGGGGGGGTCACCCCTCCACTTT. Translated, it gives CAISGLGGSPLHF.

For the CDR3, the DNA is TGTGCCAGCAGTTGGGGGCACGGCAATGAGCAGTTCTTC. This translates into CASSWGHGNEQFF. The chain carries TRBV5-6 and TRBJ2-1; TRBD1 might be the D (6 bases). This CDR3 spans 13 amino acids. V lost 5 bases and J lost 6, with 12 bases in between. Looked up from germline, CDR1 is SGHDT and CDR2 is YYEEEE.

The genes are TRBV5-4 and TRBJ1-4, with 8 bases aligning to TRBD1. The CDR3 length is 14 residues. Germline assignment: CDR1 SGHNT and CDR2 YYREEE (reference sequence). V trimming: 4 bases; J trimming: 5 bases; junction bases outside the gene matches: 4. The CDR3 coding sequence is TGTGCCAGCAGCCGGACAGGGTCAAATGAAAAACTGTTTTTT. It yields the protein CASSRTGSNEKLFF.

The V and J genes are TRBV9 and TRBJ1-2; TRBD1 agrees at 8 bases. In germline, CDR1 is SGDLS, CDR2 YYNGEE. The V segment lost 4 bases and the J segment 3 bases; nucleotides outside the gene matches: 11. CDR3 length: 16 residues. For the CDR3, the DNA is TGTGCCAGCAGCATCGGTCAGGGGGCCTGGGACTATGGCTACACCTTC. Its translation is CASSIGQGAWDYGYTF.

Remarks on this clone: The identical CDR3 is also encoded by other nucleotide sequences in the sample. This rearrangement joins TRBV18 to TRBJ2-1; possibly TRBD1 for D (5 bases). The CDR3 has 14 amino acids. Between the trimmed V and J ends, which lost 6 bases and 6 bases, there was a span of 15 bases. The germline V gene encodes CDR1 KGHSH and CDR2 LQKENI. CDR3 nucleotides: TGTGCCAGCTCCTCAAGGGGCCCTTCCAATGAGCAGTTCTTC. This codes for CASSSRGPSNEQFF.

For the CDR3, the DNA is TGTGCTAGTGGTTTGGTACTGGGACAGGGCAACACTGAAGCTTTCTTT. This sequence encodes CASGLVLGQGNTEAFF. The rearrangement links TRBV12-5 to TRBJ1-1; 9 bases match TRBD1. The ends lost 0 bases at V and 2 bases at J; junction bases unmatched: 4. Germline-derived CDR1 and CDR2 are LGHNT and FRNRAP. The CDR3 consists of 16 residues.

The chain joins TRBV5-8 to TRBJ1-1, with unresolved D. Germline V gene sequence: CDR1 SGHTS, CDR2 YDEGEE. V lost 4 bases, J lost 10 bases, and 5 bases lay in between. The CDR3 loop spans 9 amino acids. The CDR3 sequence is CASSPGAFF. CDR3 DNA: TGTGCCAGCAGCCCGGGAGCTTTCTTT.

The chain has TRBV6-5 and TRBJ2-2, with 7 bases identical to TRBD2. Germline-derived CDR1 and CDR2 are MNHEY and SVGAGI. V shed 6 bases, J shed 0 bases, and the junction held 4 bases outside the gene matches. The CDR3 totals 15 residues. The CDR3 DNA reads as TGTGCCAGCAGAACGCTAGCGGCGAACACCGGGGAGCTGTTTTTT. It translates to CASRTLAANTGELFF.